The T cell receptor (beta chain) under discussion was sequenced for a study of CD8 T cells in Susac syndrome. When the RNA was reverse transcribed, random hexamers were used with an input of 0.5 to 1 ug. With immunoSEQ multiplex PCR, TCR beta CDR3 was amplified across 54 Vbeta and 13 Jbeta. MiXCR, applied by TCRdb to the immunoSEQ multiplex PCR reads, yields one record per CDR3 protein. The sample carries 200,000 or so distinct CDR3 sequences, about 96% recorded once. Sequencing targeted TCR beta in T cells from blood (CD8+ and CD4+). Relapsing-remitting disease, either stable or active, was present in the treatment-naive patients who were the multiple sclerosis controls. V gave up 2 bases and J gave up 0 bases, with 5 bases separating them. The CDR3 loop spans 14 amino acids. Germline loops: CDR1 MDHEN, CDR2 SYDVKM.

The receptor comes from a human donor with multiple sclerosis. The sequencing sample was made of CD4+ T cells from PBMCs. V and J are TRBV28 and TRBJ2-4; D tentatively reads TRBD1 or TRBD2 (5 bases each). CDR3 protein: CASSLGGAKNIQYF. In DNA form, the CDR3 reads TGTGCCAGCAGTTTAGGGGGAGCCAAAAACATTCAGTACTTC.